These 10 T cell receptor beta chains were sequenced from one sample in a study of neoadjuvant anti-PD-1 for oral cavity cancer. Profiled with immunoSEQ multiplex PCR; TCRdb holds only in-frame clones, not every one. The table shows over 14,000 clones, with 60% to 80% occurring only once. The sample was PBMCs, taken before nivolumab (anti-PD-1) treatment. The receptors originated from a person between 40 and 80 years old with oral cavity squamous cell carcinoma.

This sequence joins TRBV9 and TRBJ1-6; TRBD1 is a possible D gene (6 bases). Trimming pared 0 bases from V and 10 bases from J, leaving 11 bases between. The CDR3 contains 14 residues. Germline lookup yields CDR1 SGDLS and CDR2 YYNGEE. The CDR3 sequence is CASSVEGGGSPLHF. CDR3 nucleotides: TGTGCCAGCAGCGTAGAGGGGGGAGGCTCACCCCTCCACTTT.

A word on this clone: At one end, the junction sequence differs from germline, possibly due to a read error. The chain combines TRBV6-1 with TRBJ1-2; 9 bases align to TRBD1. CDR3 length: 15 amino acids. Germline CDR1 and CDR2: MNHNS and SASEGT. For the CDR3, the DNA is TGTGCCAGCAGGGAAGGACAGGGGACTAACTATGGCTACACCTTC. Translated, it gives CASREGQGTNYGYTF.

The chain is built from TRBV19 and TRBJ2-7, with TRBD2 matching over 13 bases. The V segment lost 8 bases and the J segment 0 bases; nucleotides outside the gene matches: 13. Germline values: CDR1 LNHDA, CDR2 SQIVND (reference sequence). This CDR3 spans 18 amino acids. CDR3 amino acids: CASSPQGGLAGPSYEQYF. Here the CDR3 DNA reads TGTGCCAGTTCCCCCCAGGGGGGACTAGCGGGACCCTCCTACGAGCAGTACTTC. Complete variable domain (other parts from reference TRBV19 and TRBJ2-7): DGGITQSPKYLFRKEGQNVTLSCEQNLNHDAMYWYRQDPGQGLRLIYYSQIVNDFQKGDIAEGYSVSREKKESFPLTVTSAQKNPTAFYLCASSPQGGLAGPSYEQYFGPGTRLTVT.

CDR3 DNA: TGTGCCAGCAGCTTATCACCCTTAGCGGGGCGTAACACCGGGGAGCTGTTTTTT. As protein: CASSLSPLAGRNTGELFF. This chain connects TRBV7-9 to TRBJ2-2; TRBD2 matches 8 bases. Trimming removed 2 bases from V and 2 bases from J; junction bases left unmatched: 10. This CDR3 comprises 18 residues. Germline CDR1 reads SEHNR; CDR2 reads FQNEAQ (reference sequence).

In DNA, the CDR3 is TGTGCCAGCAGCATCCGGGACACCTCCTCTAACTATGGCTACACCTTC. Translating it yields CASSIRDTSSNYGYTF. This chain connects TRBV5-6 to TRBJ1-2; maybe TRBD1 (6 bases). The CDR3 contains 16 residues. Trimming cost V 4 bases and J 0 bases, with 16 bases left between them. CDR1 and CDR2 (germline): SGHDT, YYEEEE.

This rearrangement joins TRBV2 to TRBJ2-7; D is undetermined. Germline V gives CDR1 SNHLY, CDR2 FYNNEI. The CDR3 loop spans 12 amino acids. Trimming left V 4 bases short and J 4 bases short, with 8 bases between. Here the CDR3 DNA reads TGTGCCAGCAGTGTTTCGCGGTACGAGCAGTACTTC. It yields the protein CASSVSRYEQYF.

This chain uses TRBV7-9 with TRBJ2-1, with unresolved D. Trimming removed 1 base from V and 7 bases from J, with 5 bases in between. Looked up from germline, CDR1 is SEHNR and CDR2 is FQNEAQ (reference sequence). The CDR3 consists of 12 residues. The CDR3 DNA sequence: TGTGCCAGCAGCTTAGTGGGGAATGAGCAGTTCTTC. Protein sequence: CASSLVGNEQFF.

The chain links TRBV4-2 to TRBJ1-4; D uncertain. Trimming removed 1 base at V and 5 bases at J, with 11 bases between. CDR3 size: 15 residues. Germline V CDR1 and CDR2: LGHNA, YNFKEQ. As DNA, the CDR3 is TGTGCCAGCAGCCAAGGCCGGACTGAAAATGAAAAACTGTTTTTT. This translates into CASSQGRTENEKLFF.

This sequence joins TRBV5-1 and TRBJ2-7, with TRBD2 identical over 11 bases. The CDR3 contains 14 residues. The V segment lost 1 base and the J segment 10 bases; nucleotides outside the gene matches: 7. Germline CDR1 SGHRS, CDR2 YFSETQ. The CDR3 loop is CASSLTSGRGEQYF. For the CDR3, the DNA is TGCGCCAGCAGCTTGACTAGCGGGAGAGGGGAACAGTACTTC.

The CDR3 DNA is TGTGCCAGCAGCCTCTACTCCGGGACAGCGAACTATGGCTACACCTTC. Amino acids: CASSLYSGTANYGYTF. V and J are TRBV27 and TRBJ1-2; 7 nucleotides match TRBD1. The V and J ends lost 6 bases and 2 bases, in that order; junction bases with no gene match: 12. The germline V gene encodes CDR1 MNHEY and CDR2 SMNVEV (reference sequence). The CDR3 is 16 residues long.